A single sample gave rise to the 2 T cell receptor beta chains below, sequenced in a study of T cell responses to AZD1222 COVID-19 vaccine. The method was immunoSEQ multiplex PCR; TCRdb's version includes in-frame clones alone and lacks a portion of them. This table has approximately 97,000 clones, about 85% appearing once. The sample in question was peripheral blood, obtained on day 0 of AZD1222 vaccination. Every receptor here comes from an adult in good health.

The CDR3 DNA follows: TGTGCCAGCAGTTTAGAACTCTCCTACGAGCAGTACTTC. Amino acid sequence: CASSLELSYEQYF. The chain carries TRBV28 and TRBJ2-7; no clear D gene. The CDR3 is made up of 13 amino acids. Looked up from germline, CDR1 is MDHEN and CDR2 is SYDVKM. V shed 2 bases and J shed 0 bases, with 5 bases lying between them.

The chain joins TRBV4-2 to TRBJ2-5, with D maybe TRBD1 (6 bases). The CDR3 spans 14 residues. Trimming removed 0 bases at V and 5 bases at J, with 10 bases between. The germline gives CDR1 LGHNA, CDR2 YNFKEQ. CDR3 sequence (DNA): TGTGCCAGCAGCCAAGAACCAGGGGATGAGACCCAGTACTTC. It encodes CASSQEPGDETQYF.